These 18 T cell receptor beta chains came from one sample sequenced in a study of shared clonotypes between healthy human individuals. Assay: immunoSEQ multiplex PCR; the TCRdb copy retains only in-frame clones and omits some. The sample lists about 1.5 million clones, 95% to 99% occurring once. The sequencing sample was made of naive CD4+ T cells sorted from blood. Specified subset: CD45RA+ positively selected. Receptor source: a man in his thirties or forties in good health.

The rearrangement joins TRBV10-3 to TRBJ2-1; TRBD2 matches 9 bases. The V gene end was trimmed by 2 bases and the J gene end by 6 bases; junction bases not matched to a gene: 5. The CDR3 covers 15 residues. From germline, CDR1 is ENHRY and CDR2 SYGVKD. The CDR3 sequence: CAISEAASGTNEQFF. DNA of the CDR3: TGTGCCATCAGTGAGGCGGCTAGCGGGACCAATGAGCAGTTCTTC.

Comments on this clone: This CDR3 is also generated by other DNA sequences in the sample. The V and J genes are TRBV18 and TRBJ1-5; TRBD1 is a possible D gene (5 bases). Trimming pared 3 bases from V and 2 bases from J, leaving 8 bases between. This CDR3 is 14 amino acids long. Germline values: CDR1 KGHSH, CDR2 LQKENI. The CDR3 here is CASSPSGGNQPQHF. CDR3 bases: TGTGCCAGCTCACCTTCGGGGGGCAATCAGCCCCAGCATTTT.

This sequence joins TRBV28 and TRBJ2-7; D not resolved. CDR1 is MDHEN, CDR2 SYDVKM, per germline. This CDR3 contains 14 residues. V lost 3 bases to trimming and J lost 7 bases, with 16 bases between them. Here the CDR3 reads CASSLGIGSREQYF. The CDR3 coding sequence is TGTGCCAGCAGTTTGGGCATCGGGTCTCGAGAGCAGTACTTC.

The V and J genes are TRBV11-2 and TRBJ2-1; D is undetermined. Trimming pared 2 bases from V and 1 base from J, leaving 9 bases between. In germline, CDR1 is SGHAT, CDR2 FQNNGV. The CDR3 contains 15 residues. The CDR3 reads CASSLRLSSYNEQFF. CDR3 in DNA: TGTGCCAGCAGCTTAAGACTCTCATCCTACAATGAGCAGTTCTTC.

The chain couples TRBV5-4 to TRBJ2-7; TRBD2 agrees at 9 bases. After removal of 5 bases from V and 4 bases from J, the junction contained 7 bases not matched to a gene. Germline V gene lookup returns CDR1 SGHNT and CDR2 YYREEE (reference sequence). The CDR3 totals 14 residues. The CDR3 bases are TGTGCCAGCAGAAAAGCGGGAGGCGGGTACGAGCAGTACTTC. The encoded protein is CASRKAGGGYEQYF.

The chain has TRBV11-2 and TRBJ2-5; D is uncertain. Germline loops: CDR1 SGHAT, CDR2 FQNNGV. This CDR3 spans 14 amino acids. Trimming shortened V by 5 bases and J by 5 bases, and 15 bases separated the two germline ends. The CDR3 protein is CASSMGSPGETQYF. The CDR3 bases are TGTGCCAGCAGCATGGGATCCCCCGGGGAGACCCAGTACTTC. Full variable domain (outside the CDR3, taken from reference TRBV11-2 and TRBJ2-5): EAGVAQSPRYKIIEKRQSVAFWCNPISGHATLYWYQQILGQGPKLLIQFQNNGVVDDSQLPKDRFSAERLKGVDSTLKIQPAKLEDSAVYLCASSMGSPGETQYFGPGTRLLVL.

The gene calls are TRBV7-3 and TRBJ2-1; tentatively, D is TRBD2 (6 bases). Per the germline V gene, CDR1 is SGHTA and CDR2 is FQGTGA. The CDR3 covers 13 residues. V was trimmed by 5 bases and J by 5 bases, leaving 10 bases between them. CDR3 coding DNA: TGTGCCAGCAGCGCGGGACTCCACAATGAGCAGTTCTTC. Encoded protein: CASSAGLHNEQFF. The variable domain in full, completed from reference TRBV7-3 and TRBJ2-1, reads GAGVSQTPSNKVTEKGKYVELRCDPISGHTALYWYRQSLGQGPEFLIYFQGTGAADDSGLPNDRFFAVRPEGSVSTLKIQRTERGDSAVYLCASSAGLHNEQFFGPGTRLTVL.

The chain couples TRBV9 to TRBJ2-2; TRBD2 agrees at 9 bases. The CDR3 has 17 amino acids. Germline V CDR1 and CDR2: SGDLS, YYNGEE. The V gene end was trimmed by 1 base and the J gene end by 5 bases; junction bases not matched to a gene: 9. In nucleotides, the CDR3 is TGTGCCAGCAGCGTATTAGCGGGAGTGGGTCAGACCGGGGAGCTGTTTTTT. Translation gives CASSVLAGVGQTGELFF.

CDR3 amino acids: CASSRLAGHNEQFF. DNA of the CDR3: TGTGCCAGCAGCCGACTAGCGGGGCACAATGAGCAGTTCTTC. The chain employs TRBV28 and TRBJ2-1; 11 bases are shared with TRBD2. CDR3 size: 14 residues. CDR1 and CDR2 from the germline V gene are MDHEN and SYDVKM. V shed 6 bases and J 5 bases; nucleotides not matched to a gene: 3.

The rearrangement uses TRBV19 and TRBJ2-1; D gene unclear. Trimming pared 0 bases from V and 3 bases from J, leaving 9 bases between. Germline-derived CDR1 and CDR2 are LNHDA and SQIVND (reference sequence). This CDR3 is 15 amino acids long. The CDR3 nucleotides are TGTGCCAGTAGTATAGAACAGATCAACTACAATGAGCAGTTCTTC. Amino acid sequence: CASSIEQINYNEQFF.

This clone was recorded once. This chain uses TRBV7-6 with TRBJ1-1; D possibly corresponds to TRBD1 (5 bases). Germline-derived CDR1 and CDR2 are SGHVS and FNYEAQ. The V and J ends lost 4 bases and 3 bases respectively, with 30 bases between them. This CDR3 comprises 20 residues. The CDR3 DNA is TGTGCCAGCAGCTCACGGGAGTCAGGGAGACTTCACTGGGATGACACTGAAGCTTTCTTT. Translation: CASSSRESGRLHWDDTEAFF. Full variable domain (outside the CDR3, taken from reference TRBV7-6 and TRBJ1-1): GAGVSQSPRYKVTKRGQDVALRCDPISGHVSLYWYRQALGQGPEFLTYFNYEAQQDKSGLPNDRFSAERPEGSISTLTIQRTEQRDSAMYRCASSSRESGRLHWDDTEAFFGQGTRLTVV.

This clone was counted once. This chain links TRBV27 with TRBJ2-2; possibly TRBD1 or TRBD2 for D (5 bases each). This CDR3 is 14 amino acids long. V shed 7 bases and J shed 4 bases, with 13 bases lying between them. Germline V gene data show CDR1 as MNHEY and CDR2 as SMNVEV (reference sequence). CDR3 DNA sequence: TGTGCCAGCAAAGAGGGGCCGAGCACCGGGGAGCTGTTTTTT. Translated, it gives CASKEGPSTGELFF.

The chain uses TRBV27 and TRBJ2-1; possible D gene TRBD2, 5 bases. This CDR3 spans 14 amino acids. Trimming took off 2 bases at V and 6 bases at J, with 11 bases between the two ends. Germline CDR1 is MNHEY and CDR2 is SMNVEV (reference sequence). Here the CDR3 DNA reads TGTGCCAGCAGTTTAGGGCGGGTTCTCAATGAGCAGTTCTTC. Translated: CASSLGRVLNEQFF.

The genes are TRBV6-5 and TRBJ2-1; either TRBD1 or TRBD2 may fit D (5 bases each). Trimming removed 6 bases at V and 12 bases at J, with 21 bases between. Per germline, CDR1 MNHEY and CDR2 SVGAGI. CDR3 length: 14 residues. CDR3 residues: CASSRDAQRSGQFF. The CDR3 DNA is TGTGCCAGCAGCCGGGACGCCCAACGGTCTGGGCAGTTCTTC.

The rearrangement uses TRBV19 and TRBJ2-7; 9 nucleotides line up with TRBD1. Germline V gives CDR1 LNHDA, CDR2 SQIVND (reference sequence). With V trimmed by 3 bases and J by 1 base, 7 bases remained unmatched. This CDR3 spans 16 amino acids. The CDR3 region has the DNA TGTGCCAGTAGTATGCTACCGGGACAGGGATCCTACGAGCAGTACTTC. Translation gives CASSMLPGQGSYEQYF.

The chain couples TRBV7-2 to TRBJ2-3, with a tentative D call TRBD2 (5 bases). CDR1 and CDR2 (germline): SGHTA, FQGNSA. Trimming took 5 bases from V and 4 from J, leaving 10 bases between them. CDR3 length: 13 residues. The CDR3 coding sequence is TGTGCCAGCAGCACTAGGGTGGCAGATACGCAGTATTTT. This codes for CASSTRVADTQYF.

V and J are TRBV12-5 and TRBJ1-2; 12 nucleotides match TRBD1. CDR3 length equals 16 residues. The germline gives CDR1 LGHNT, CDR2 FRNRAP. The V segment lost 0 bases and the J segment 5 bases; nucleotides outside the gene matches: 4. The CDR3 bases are TGTGCTAGTGGTTTGGTACAGGGACAGGGGGCTTATGGCTACACCTTC. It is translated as CASGLVQGQGAYGYTF.

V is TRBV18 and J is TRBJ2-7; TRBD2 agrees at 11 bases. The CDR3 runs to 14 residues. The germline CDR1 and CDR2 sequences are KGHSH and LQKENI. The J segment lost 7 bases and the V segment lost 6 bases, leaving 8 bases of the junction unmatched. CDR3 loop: CASSETSGMDEQYF. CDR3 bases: TGTGCCAGCTCCGAGACTAGCGGGATGGATGAGCAGTACTTC.